This is a list of T cell receptor beta chains from one sample in a study of OX40 agonist ivuxolimab in advanced cancers. Assay used: immunoSEQ multiplex PCR; TCRdb lists only in-frame clones, some missing. Here the sample spans 90,000 to 100,000 clones, about nine tenths being singletons. The source material was CD4+ or CD8+ T cells sorted from blood, sampled in a trial of the OX40 agonist ivuxolimab. All receptors come from an adult with an advanced solid tumor such as melanoma, head and neck, liver or kidney cancer. The conserved cysteine and the conserved F or W are not part of the CDR3 here. The order of the fields is CDR3 length, V gene, D gene, CDR3 protein. The D gene is left open where the match is weak.

length: 11; V: TRBV6-1; D: TRBD1; CDR3: ASSAGQGSEAF
length: 14; V: TRBV10-2; D: NA; CDR3: ASSESLGERLYEQY
length: 12; V: TRBV5-5; D: TRBD1; CDR3: ASSRQGSNTEAF
length: 13; V: TRBV18; D: NA; CDR3: ASSPPNENTGELF
length: 13; V: TRBV27; D: NA; CDR3: ASRSWGYLDTEAF
length: 13; V: TRBV30; D: TRBD2; CDR3: ACRAAGVGYNEQF
length: 13; V: TRBV28; D: NA; CDR3: ASKESKGTNTEAF
length: 12; V: TRBV7-2; D: TRBD2; CDR3: ASSLVSGTYEQF
length: 13; V: TRBV19; D: NA; CDR3: ASSMQAGPWEKLF
length: 14; V: TRBV10-3; D: TRBD2; CDR3: AVGLAEQAGANVLT
length: 11; V: TRBV7-3; D: NA; CDR3: ASSIQADTEAF